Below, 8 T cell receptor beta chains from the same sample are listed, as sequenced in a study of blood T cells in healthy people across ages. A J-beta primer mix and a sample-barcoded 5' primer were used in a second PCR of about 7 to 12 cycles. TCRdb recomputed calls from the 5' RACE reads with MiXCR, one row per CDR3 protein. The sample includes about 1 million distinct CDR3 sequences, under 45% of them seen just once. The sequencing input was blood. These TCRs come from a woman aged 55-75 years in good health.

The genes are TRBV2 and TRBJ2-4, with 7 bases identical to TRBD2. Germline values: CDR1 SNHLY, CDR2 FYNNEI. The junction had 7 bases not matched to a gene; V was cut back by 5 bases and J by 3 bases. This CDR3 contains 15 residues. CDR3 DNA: TGTGCCAGCAGTTTGGGAGGGGTTGTCAAAAACATTCAGTACTTC. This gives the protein CASSLGGVVKNIQYF.

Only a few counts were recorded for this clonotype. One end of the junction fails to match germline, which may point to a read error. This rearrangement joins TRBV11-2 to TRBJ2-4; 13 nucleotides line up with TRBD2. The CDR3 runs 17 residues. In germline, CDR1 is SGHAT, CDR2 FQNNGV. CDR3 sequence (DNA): TGTGCTAGCAGGAGGACTAGCGGGAGTATTGCCAAAAACATTCAGTACTTC. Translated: CASRRTSGSIAKNIQYF.

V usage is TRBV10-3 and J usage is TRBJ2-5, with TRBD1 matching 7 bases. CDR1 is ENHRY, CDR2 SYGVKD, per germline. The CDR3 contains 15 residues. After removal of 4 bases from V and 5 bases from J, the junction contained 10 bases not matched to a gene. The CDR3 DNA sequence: TGTGCCATCAGTGGGAAGACAGGGCTGGTGGAGACCCAGTACTTC. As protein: CAISGKTGLVETQYF.

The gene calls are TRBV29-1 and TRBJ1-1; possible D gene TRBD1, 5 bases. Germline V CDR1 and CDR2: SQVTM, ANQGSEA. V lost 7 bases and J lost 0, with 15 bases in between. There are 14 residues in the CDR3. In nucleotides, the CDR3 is TGCAGCGCGTCTGTTGGGGGGATGAACACTGAAGCTTTCTTT. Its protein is CSASVGGMNTEAFF.

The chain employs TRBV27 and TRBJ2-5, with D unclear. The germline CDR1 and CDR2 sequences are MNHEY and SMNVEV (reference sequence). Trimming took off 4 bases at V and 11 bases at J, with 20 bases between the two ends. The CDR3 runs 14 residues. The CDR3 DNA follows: TGTGCCAGCAGTTCCCTGGACGAGGTAAAGGAGCAGTACTTC. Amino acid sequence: CASSSLDEVKEQYF.

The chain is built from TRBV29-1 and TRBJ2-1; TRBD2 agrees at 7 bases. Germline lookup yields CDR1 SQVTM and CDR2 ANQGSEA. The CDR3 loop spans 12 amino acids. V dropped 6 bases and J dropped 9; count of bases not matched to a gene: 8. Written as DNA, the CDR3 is TGCAGCGTCAAACGAGGGAGGGGTGAGCAGTTCTTC. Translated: CSVKRGRGEQFF.

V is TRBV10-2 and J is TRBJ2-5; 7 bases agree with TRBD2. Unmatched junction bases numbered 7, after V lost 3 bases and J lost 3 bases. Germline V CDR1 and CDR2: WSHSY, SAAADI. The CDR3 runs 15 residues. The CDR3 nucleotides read TGCGCCAGCAGTGATTGGGGAGGGCCTGAAGAGACCCAGTACTTC. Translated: CASSDWGGPEETQYF.

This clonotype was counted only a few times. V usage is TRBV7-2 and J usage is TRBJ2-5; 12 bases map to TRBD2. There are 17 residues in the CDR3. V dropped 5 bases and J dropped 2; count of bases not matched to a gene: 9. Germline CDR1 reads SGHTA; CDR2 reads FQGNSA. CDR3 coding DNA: TGTGCCAGCAGCCCTAGCCCCGGGACTAGCGGGCAAGAGACCCAGTACTTC. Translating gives CASSPSPGTSGQETQYF.